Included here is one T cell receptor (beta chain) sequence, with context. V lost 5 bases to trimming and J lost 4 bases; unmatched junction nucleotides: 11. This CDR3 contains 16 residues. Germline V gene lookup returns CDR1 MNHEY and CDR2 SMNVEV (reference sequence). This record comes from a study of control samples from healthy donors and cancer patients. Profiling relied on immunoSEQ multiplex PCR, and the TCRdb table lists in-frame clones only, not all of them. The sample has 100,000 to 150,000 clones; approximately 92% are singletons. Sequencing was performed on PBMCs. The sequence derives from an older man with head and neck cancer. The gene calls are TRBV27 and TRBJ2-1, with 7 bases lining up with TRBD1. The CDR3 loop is CASSPSTGISYNEQFF. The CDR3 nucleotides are TGTGCCAGCAGTCCGTCGACAGGGATATCTTACAATGAGCAGTTCTTC.